One and the same sample provided the 11 T cell receptor beta chains below, sequenced in a study of blood T cells in healthy people across ages. The authors ran a second PCR of about 6 to 11 cycles using a sample-barcoded 5' primer and a J-beta primer mix. A single record per CDR3 protein comes from TCRdb applying MiXCR to the 5' RACE reads. This sample has around 1,000,000 distinct CDR3 sequences, with under 40% found just once. Sequenced: blood. The source is a man younger than 30 in good health.

Remarks on this clonotype: A much larger clone sits a single nucleotide away, making a read error possible. The chain couples TRBV4-3 to TRBJ2-4; D call uncertain. The J call may be mistaken, given a closer DNA end match to TRBJ2-7. The germline V gene encodes CDR1 LGHNA and CDR2 YSLEER. The CDR3 spans 13 residues. The CDR3 sequence: CASSQVKGYEQYF. The DNA of the CDR3 is TGCGCCAGCAGCCAAGTTAAGGGCTACGAGCAGTACTTC.

The rearrangement joins TRBV12-5 to TRBJ1-2, with TRBD1 identical over 9 bases. The CDR3 contains 14 residues. Germline V lookup: CDR1 LGHNT, CDR2 FRNRAP. The V and J ends lost 6 bases and 2 bases, in that order; junction bases with no gene match: 4. CDR3 loop: CASGPTGGNYGYTF. The CDR3 DNA follows: TGTGCTAGTGGCCCAACAGGGGGCAACTATGGCTACACCTTC.

The chain combines TRBV27 with TRBJ1-2, with a possible D match to TRBD1 (5 bases). Germline values: CDR1 MNHEY, CDR2 SMNVEV (reference sequence). There are 15 residues in the CDR3. With 8 bases removed from V and 4 bases from J, the gap between germline ends came to 20 bases. The CDR3 DNA follows: TGTGCCAGCCGACGGGACGCCGACCCCCTCTATGGCTACACCTTC. This encodes CASRRDADPLYGYTF.

This clonotype was recorded a few times. The chain couples TRBV29-1 to TRBJ1-2, with D maybe TRBD1 (5 bases). Germline-derived CDR1 and CDR2 are SQVTM and ANQGSEA. The CDR3 contains 10 residues. V shed 7 bases and J shed 12 bases, with 15 bases lying between them. The DNA for the CDR3 is TGCAGCGCCGAGTGGGGGGTCGACACCTTC. It encodes CSAEWGVDTF.

The genes are TRBV19 and TRBJ2-4; no definite D call. V lost 6 bases to trimming and J lost 7 bases, with 13 bases between them. Germline V gene data show CDR1 as LNHDA and CDR2 as SQIVND (reference sequence). The CDR3 has 13 amino acids. The CDR3 region has the DNA TGTGCCAGTAGCATTTCTGGCAGGAACATTCAGTACTTC. Its translation is CASSISGRNIQYF. The full variable domain, completed using reference TRBV19 and TRBJ2-4, is DGGITQSPKYLFRKEGQNVTLSCEQNLNHDAMYWYRQDPGQGLRLIYYSQIVNDFQKGDIAEGYSVSREKKESFPLTVTSAQKNPTAFYLCASSISGRNIQYFGAGTRLSVL.

The chain recombines TRBV5-1 with TRBJ2-2, with 7 nucleotides matching TRBD2. From germline, CDR1 is SGHRS and CDR2 YFSETQ. V lost 4 bases and J lost 7; bases outside the gene matches: 7. The CDR3 has 14 residues. Here the CDR3 reads CASSPVTGGGELFF. The CDR3 DNA follows: TGCGCCAGCAGCCCGGTGACGGGAGGCGGGGAGCTGTTTTTT.

The chain joins TRBV2 to TRBJ2-2; no clear D. The CDR3 runs to 16 residues. Germline assignment: CDR1 SNHLY and CDR2 FYNNEI. V was trimmed by 1 base and J by 3 bases, leaving 12 bases between them. The CDR3 DNA reads TGTGCCAGCAGTGAAGGAGTGTCAGGTTACACCGGGGAGCTGTTTTTT. Amino acid sequence: CASSEGVSGYTGELFF.

Turning to this clonotype: A much more abundant neighbour one base away suggests this may be a read error. This chain joins TRBV12-3 or TRBV12-4 and TRBJ1-1; D call uncertain. The CDR3 length is 13 residues. Trimming left V 5 bases short and J 6 bases short, with 13 bases between. This chain's CDR3 is CASSRGGSAEAFF. CDR3 DNA sequence: TGTGCCAGCAGTCGGGGTGGGTCAGCTGAAGCTTTCTTT.

This clonotype was seen a handful of times. This chain uses TRBV20-1 with TRBJ2-1; D is undetermined. The CDR3 totals 15 residues. Germline values: CDR1 DFQATT, CDR2 SNEGSKA (reference sequence). Trimming took 1 base from V and 1 from J, leaving 11 bases between them. CDR3 coding DNA: TGCAGTGCTAGAGTCGACCCCTGGTCCTACAATGAGCAGTTCTTC. It yields the protein CSARVDPWSYNEQFF.

This sequence joins TRBV6-5 and TRBJ2-6, with 7 bases matching TRBD1. The germline V gene has CDR1 MNHEY and CDR2 SVGAGI. The CDR3 runs 17 residues. V lost 5 bases and J lost 0; bases outside the gene matches: 7. CDR3 in amino acids: CASSTGTVRSGANVLTF. The DNA of the CDR3 is TGTGCCAGCAGTACTGGGACAGTCCGCTCTGGGGCCAACGTCCTGACTTTC.

V is TRBV11-1 and J is TRBJ2-3, with TRBD2 as a possible D gene (6 bases). The V gene lost 5 bases and the J gene lost 5 bases, with 23 bases spanning the gap. Looked up from germline, CDR1 is SGHAT and CDR2 is FQDESV (reference sequence). This CDR3 has 17 amino acids. The CDR3 region is CASSNLRVRGTEDTQYF. The CDR3 region has the DNA TGTGCCAGCAGCAACTTAAGGGTCCGGGGGACGGAAGATACGCAGTATTTT.